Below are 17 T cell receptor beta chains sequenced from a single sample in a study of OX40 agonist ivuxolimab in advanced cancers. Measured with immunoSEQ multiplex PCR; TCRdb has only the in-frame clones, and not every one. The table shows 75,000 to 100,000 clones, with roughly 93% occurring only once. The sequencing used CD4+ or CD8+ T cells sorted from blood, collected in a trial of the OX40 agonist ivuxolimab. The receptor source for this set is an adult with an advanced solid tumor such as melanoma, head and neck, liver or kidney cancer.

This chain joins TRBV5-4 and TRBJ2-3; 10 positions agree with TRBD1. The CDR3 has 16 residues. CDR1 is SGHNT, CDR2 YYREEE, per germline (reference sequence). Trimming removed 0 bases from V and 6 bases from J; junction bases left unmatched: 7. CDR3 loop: CASSLGQGASSDTQYF. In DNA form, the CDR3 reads TGTGCCAGCAGCTTGGGACAGGGGGCGTCATCGGATACGCAGTATTTT.

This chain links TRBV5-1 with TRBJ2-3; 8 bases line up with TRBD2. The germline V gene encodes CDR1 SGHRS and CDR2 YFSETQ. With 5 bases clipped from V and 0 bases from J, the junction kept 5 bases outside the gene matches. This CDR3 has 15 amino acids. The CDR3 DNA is TGCGCCAGCAGTAGCGGGGCCACTAGCACAGATACGCAGTATTTT. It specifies CASSSGATSTDTQYF.

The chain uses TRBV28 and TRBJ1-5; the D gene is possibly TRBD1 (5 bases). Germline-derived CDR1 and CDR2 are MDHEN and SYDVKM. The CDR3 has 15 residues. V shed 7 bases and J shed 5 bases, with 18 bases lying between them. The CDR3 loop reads CASTTKDNHHQPQHF. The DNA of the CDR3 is TGTGCCAGCACAACAAAGGACAACCATCATCAGCCCCAGCATTTT.

CDR3 sequence (DNA): TGTGCCAGCGGGAGTGGCAACTACGAGCAGTACTTC. This codes for CASGSGNYEQYF. This sequence joins TRBV9 and TRBJ2-7; D may be TRBD2 (5 bases). Germline values: CDR1 SGDLS, CDR2 YYNGEE. Trimming removed 7 bases at V and 3 bases at J, with 11 bases between. This CDR3 is 12 amino acids long.

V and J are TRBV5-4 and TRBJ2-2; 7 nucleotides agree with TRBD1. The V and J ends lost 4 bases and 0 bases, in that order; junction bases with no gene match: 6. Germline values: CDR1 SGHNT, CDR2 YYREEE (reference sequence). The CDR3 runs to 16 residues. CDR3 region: CASSTGTAPNTGELFF. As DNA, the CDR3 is TGTGCCAGCAGCACCGGGACAGCCCCGAACACCGGGGAGCTGTTTTTT.

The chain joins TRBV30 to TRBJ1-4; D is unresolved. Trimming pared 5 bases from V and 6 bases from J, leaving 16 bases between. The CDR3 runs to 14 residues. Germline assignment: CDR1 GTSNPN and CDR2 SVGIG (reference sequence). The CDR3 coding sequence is TGTGCCTGGGCCAAACCTGGAGGAGATGAAAAACTGTTTTTT. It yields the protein CAWAKPGGDEKLFF.

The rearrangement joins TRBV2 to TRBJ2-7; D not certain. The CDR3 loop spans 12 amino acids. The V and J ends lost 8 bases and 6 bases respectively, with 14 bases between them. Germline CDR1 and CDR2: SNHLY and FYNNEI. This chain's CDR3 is CASRQESPEQYF. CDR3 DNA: TGTGCCAGCCGGCAGGAAAGTCCCGAGCAGTACTTC.

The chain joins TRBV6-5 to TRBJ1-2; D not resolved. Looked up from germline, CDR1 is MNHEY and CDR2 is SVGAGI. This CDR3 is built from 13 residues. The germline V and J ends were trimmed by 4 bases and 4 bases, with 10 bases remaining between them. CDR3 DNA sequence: TGTGCCAGCAGTTCCGTCAGGTCCTATGGCTACACCTTC. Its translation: CASSSVRSYGYTF.

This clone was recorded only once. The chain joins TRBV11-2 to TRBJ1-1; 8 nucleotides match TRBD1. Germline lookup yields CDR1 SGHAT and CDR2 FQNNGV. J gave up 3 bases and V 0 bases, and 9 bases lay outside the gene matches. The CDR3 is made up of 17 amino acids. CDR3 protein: CASSLDSQSTGDTEAFF. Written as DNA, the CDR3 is TGTGCCAGCAGCTTAGATTCCCAGTCGACAGGGGACACTGAAGCTTTCTTT.

The CDR3 sequence is CASSLGGLNTEAFF. CDR3 DNA sequence: TGTGCCAGCTCCCTCGGGGGGCTGAACACTGAAGCTTTCTTT. The rearrangement links TRBV28 to TRBJ1-1; D might be TRBD1 (6 bases). The CDR3 runs 14 residues. CDR1 and CDR2 (germline): MDHEN, SYDVKM. Trimming removed 8 bases at V and 0 bases at J, with 13 bases between.

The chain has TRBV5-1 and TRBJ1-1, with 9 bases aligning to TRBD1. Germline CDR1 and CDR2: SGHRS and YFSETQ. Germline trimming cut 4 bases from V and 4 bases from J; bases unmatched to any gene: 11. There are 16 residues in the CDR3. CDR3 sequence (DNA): TGCGCCAGCAGCCCCGGTCCCGGGACAGGGTTCACTGAAGCTTTCTTT. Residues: CASSPGPGTGFTEAFF.

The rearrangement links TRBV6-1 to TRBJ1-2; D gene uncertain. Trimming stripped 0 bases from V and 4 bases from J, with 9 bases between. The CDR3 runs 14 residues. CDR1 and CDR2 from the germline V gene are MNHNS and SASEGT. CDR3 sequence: CASSEAGGTYGYTF. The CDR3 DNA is TGTGCCAGCAGTGAAGCGGGCGGCACCTATGGCTACACCTTC.

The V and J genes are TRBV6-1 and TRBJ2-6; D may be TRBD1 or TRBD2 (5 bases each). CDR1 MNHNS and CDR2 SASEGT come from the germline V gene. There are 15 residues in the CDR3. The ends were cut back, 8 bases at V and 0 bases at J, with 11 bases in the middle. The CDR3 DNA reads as TGTGCCAGCGGGGGTTCGGGCTCTGGGGCCAACGTCCTGACTTTC. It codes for CASGGSGSGANVLTF.

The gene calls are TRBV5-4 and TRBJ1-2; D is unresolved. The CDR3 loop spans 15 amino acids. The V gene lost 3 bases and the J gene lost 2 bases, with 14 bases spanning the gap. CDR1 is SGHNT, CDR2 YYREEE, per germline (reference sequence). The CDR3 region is CASSSASSRNYGYTF. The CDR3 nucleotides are TGTGCCAGCAGCTCCGCTTCCAGCCGAAACTATGGCTACACCTTC. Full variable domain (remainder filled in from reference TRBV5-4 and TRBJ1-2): ETGVTQSPTHLIKTRGQQVTLRCSSQSGHNTVSWYQQALGQGPQFIFQYYREEENGRGNFPPRFSGLQFPNYSSELNVNALELDDSALYLCASSSASSRNYGYTFGSGTRLTVV.

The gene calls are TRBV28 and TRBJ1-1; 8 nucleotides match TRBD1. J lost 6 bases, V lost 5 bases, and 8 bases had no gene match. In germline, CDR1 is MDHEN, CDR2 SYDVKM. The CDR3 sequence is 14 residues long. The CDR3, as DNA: TGTGCCAGCAGTAGGACAGGGAGGGGCTCTGAAGCTTTCTTT. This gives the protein CASSRTGRGSEAFF.

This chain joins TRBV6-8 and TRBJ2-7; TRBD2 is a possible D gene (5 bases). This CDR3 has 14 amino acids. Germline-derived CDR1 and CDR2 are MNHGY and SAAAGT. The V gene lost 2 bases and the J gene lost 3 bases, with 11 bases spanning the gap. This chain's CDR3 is CASSYLGEYYEQYF. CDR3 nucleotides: TGTGCCAGCAGTTACCTCGGGGAATACTACGAGCAGTACTTC.

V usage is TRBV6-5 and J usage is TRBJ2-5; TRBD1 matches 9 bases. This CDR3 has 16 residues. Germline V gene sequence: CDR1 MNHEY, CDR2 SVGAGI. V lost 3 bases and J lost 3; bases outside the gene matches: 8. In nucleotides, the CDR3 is TGTGCCAGCAGTTATACAGGAACAGGGGGCGAAGAGACCCAGTACTTC. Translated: CASSYTGTGGEETQYF.